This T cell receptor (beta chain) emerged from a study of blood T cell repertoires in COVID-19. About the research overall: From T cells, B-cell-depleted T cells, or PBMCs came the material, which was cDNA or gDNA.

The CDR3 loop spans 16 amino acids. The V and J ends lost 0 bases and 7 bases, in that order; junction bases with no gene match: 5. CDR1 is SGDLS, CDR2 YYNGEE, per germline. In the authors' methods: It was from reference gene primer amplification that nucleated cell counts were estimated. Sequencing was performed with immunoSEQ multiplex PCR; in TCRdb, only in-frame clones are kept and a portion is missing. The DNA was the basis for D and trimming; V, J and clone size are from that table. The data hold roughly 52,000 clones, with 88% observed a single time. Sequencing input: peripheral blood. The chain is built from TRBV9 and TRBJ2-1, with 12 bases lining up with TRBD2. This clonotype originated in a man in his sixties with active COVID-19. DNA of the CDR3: TGTGCCAGCAGCGTAGCCGCTAGCGGGAGGGCTAATGAGCAGTTCTTC. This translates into CASSVAASGRANEQFF.